The clone carrying this T cell receptor beta chain was observed once. The data derive from a study of radiotherapy plus CTLA-4 blockade in lung cancer. Sequencing used immunoSEQ multiplex PCR; TCRdb keeps in-frame clones, though not all of them. The sample contains approximately 85,000 clones, about 85% of which appear only once. The V gene end was trimmed by 4 bases and the J gene end by 1 base; junction bases not matched to a gene: 6. The CDR3 is 15 amino acids. Germline V gives CDR1 LNHNV, CDR2 YYDKDF (reference sequence). The sample consisted of peripheral blood, taken from a patient treated with radiotherapy plus ipilimumab. This TCR came from a human donor with non-small cell lung cancer that progressed on radiotherapy plus ipilimumab. The chain carries TRBV15 and TRBJ1-1; 7 bases are a match to TRBD1. CDR3 in amino acids: CATSKSDRPNTEAFF. The CDR3 DNA is TGTGCCACCAGCAAATCGGACAGGCCGAACACTGAAGCTTTCTTT.